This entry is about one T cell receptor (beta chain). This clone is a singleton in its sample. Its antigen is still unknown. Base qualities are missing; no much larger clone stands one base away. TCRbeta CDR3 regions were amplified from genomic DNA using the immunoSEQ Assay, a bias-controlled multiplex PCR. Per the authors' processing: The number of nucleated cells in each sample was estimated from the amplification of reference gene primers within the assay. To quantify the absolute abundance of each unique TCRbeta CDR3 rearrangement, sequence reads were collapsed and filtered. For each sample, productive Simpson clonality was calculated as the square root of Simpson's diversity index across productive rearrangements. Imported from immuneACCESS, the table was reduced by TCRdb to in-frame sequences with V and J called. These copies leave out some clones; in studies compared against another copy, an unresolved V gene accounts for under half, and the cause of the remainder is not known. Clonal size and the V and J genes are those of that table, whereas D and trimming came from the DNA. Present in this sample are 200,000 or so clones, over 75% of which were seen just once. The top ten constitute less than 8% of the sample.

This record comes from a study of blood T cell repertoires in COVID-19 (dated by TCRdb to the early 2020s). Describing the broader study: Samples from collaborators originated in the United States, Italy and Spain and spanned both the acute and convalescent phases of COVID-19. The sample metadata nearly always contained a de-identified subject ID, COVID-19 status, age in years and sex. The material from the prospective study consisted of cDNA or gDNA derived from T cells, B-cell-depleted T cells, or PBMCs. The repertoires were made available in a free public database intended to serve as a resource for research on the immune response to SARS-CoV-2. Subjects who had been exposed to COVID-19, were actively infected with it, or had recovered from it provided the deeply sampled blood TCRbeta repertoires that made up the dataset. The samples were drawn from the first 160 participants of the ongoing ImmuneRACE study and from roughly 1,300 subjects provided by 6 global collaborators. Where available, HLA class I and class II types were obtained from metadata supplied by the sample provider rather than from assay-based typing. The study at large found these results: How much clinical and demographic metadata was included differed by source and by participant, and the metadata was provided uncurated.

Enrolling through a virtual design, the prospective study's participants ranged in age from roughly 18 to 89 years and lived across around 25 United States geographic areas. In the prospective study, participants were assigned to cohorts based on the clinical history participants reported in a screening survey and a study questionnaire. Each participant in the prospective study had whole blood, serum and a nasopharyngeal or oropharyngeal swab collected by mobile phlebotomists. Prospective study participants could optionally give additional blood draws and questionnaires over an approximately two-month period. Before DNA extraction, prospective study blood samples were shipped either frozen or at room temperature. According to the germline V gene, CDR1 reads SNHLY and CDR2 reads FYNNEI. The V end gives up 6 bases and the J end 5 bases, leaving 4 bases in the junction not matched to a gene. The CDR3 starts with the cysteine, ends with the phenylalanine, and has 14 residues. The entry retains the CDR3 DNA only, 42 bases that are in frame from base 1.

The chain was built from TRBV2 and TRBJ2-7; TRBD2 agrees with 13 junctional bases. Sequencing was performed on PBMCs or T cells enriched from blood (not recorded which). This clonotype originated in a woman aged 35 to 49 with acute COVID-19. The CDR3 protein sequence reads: CASRLAGGPNEQYF. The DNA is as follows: TGTGCCAGCAGACTAGCGGGAGGGCCAAACGAGCAGTACTTC.